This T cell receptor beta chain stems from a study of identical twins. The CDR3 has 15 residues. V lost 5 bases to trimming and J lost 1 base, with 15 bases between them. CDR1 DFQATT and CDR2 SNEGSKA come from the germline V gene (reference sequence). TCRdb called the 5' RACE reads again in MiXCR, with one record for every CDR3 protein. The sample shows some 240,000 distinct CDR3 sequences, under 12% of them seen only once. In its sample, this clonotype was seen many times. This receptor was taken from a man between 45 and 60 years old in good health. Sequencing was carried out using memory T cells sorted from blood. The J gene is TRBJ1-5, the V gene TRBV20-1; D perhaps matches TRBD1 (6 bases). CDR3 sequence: CSAGVQGLSNQPQHF. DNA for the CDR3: TGCAGTGCTGGAGTCCAGGGGCTCAGCAATCAGCCCCAGCATTTT.